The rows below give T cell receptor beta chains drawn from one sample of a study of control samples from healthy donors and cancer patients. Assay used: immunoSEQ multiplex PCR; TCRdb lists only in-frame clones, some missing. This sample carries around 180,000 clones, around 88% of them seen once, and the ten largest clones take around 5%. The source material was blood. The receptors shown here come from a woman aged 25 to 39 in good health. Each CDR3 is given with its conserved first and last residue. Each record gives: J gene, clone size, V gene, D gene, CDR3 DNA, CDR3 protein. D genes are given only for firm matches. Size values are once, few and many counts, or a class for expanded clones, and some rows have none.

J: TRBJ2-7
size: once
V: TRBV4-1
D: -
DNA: TGCGCCAGCAGCGCTAGGAGTCCCGGCTACGAGCAGTACTTC
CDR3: CASSARSPGYEQYF

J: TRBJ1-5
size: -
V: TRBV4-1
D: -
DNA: TGCGCCAGCAGCCGAGAACGGAATCAGCCCCAGCATTTT
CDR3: CASSRERNQPQHF

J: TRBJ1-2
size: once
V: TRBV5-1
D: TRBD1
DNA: TGCGCCAGCAGCCCCGCCCGTTGGACAGGGGGCTTTGGCTACACCTTC
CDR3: CASSPARWTGGFGYTF

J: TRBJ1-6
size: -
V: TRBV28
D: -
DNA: TGTGCCAGCAGTTTACAGGGGTATAATTCACCCCTCCACTTT
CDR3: CASSLQGYNSPLHF

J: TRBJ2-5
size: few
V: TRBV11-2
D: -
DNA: TGTGCCAGCAGCCCGGGCCCGAAAGAGACCCAGTACTTC
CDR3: CASSPGPKETQYF

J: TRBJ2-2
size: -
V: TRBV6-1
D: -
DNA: TGTGCCAGCAGTGAAGGGGGTTGGGCCGGGGAGCTGTTTTTT
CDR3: CASSEGGWAGELFF

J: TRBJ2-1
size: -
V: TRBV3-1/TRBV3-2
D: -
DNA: TGTGCCAGCATAGGGGGGAGTAACAATGAGCAGTTCTTC
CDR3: CASIGGSNNEQFF

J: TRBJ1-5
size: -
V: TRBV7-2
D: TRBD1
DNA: TGTGCCAGCAGCTTAGTCGGGCAGGGGGATCAGCCCCAGCATTTT
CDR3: CASSLVGQGDQPQHF

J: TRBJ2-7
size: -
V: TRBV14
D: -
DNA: TGTGCCAGCAGCCAATACTTGGACAGCCGCCCGTACGAGCAGTACTTC
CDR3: CASSQYLDSRPYEQYF

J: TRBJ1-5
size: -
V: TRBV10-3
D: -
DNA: TGTGCCATCAGTAGAGACAATAGCAATCAGCCCCAGCATTTT
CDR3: CAISRDNSNQPQHF

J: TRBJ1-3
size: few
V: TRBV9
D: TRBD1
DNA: TGTGCCAGCAGCCCCAGTCTTAGGACAGGGTTGGATGGAAACACCATATATTTT
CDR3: CASSPSLRTGLDGNTIYF

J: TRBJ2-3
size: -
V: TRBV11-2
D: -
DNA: TGTGCCAGCAGCCCCTTAGACGGGGCTAAAGCAGATACGCAGTATTTT
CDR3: CASSPLDGAKADTQYF

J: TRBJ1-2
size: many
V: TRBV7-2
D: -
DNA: TGTGCCAGCACCCCCGGAGGGGGGGACTATGGCTACACCTTC
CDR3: CASTPGGGDYGYTF

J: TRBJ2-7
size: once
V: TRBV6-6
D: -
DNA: TGTGCCAGCAGGGGACGGCTGGAGCAGTACTTC
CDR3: CASRGRLEQYF

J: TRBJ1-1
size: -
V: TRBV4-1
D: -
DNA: TGCGCCAGCAGCCAAGATTTGGGTACCACTGAAGCTTTCTTT
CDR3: CASSQDLGTTEAFF

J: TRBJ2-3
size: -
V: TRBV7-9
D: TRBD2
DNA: TGTGCCAGCAGCTCCGGGACTAGCGGATTCACAGATACGCAGTATTTT
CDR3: CASSSGTSGFTDTQYF

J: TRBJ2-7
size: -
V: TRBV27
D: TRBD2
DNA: TGTGCCAGCAGTCTTCGCGGGGGACCCTACGAGCAGTACTTC
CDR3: CASSLRGGPYEQYF

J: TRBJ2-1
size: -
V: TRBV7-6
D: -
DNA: TGTGCCAGCAGCTTATGGGCCCGACCGGACAAAAATGAGCAGTTCTTC
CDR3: CASSLWARPDKNEQFF

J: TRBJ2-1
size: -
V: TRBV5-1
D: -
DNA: TGCGCCAGCGAAACAGCCGGGACGACATCCTACAATGAGCAGTTCTTC
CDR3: CASETAGTTSYNEQFF

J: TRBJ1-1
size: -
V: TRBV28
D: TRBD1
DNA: TGTGCCACCACCCGACAGGGGAACACTGAAGCTTTCTTT
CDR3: CATTRQGNTEAFF

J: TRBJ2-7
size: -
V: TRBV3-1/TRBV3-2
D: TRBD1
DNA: TGTGCCAGCAGCCATTGGGACAGGACCTACGAGCAGTACTTC
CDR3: CASSHWDRTYEQYF

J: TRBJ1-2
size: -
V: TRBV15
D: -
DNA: TGTGCCACCAGCGTTGGAGGGATAAGCTATGGCTACACCTTC
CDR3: CATSVGGISYGYTF

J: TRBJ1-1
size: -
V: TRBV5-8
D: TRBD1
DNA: TGTGCCAGCAGCTTAAGGACAGGGGGAGCTGAAGCTTTCTTT
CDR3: CASSLRTGGAEAFF

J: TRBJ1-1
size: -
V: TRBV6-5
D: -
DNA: TGTGCCAGCAGTTACGTTCCAGGGAACACTGAAGCTTTCTTT
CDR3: CASSYVPGNTEAFF

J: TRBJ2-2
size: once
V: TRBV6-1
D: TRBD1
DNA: TGTGCCAGCAGTGAATTGGCAGGGGGCACCGGGGAGCTGTTTTTT
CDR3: CASSELAGGTGELFF

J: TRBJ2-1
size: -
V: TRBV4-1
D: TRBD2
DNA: TGCGCCAGCAGCCCGGGACTAGCGGGAGCCTATGAGCAGTTCTTC
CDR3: CASSPGLAGAYEQFF

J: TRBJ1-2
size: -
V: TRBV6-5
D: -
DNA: TGTGCCAGCAGCCGGACAGTCCCTAACTATGGCTACACCTTC
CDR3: CASSRTVPNYGYTF